Sequencing of this T cell receptor beta chain was carried out in a study of cytomegalovirus exposure and HLA in healthy donors. As regards this clone: Its matching antigen is unknown.

Donors consisted of healthy bone marrow donors. Points from the study as a whole: For cytomegalovirus status, the classifier reportedly gave diagnoses with high specificity and sensitivity.

The CDR3 covers 13 residues. Germline V gene data show CDR1 as LNHDA and CDR2 as SQIVND (reference sequence). Trimming removed 0 bases at V and 6 bases at J, with 6 bases between. The PCR used 60 Vbeta and 13 Jbeta primers. This table comes from immunoSEQ multiplex PCR, and its TCRdb copy is limited to in-frame clones, with some not included. The specimen's table records 100,000 to 150,000 clones. This rearrangement joins TRBV19 to TRBJ2-1; no clear D gene. This TCR derives from a woman in her thirties or forties in good health and CMV-seropositive. The material sequenced was PBMCs. The CDR3 region has the DNA TGTGCCAGTAGTATAGACTATTTCAATGAGCAGTTCTTC. It translates to CASSIDYFNEQFF.